These 14 T cell receptor beta chains came from one sample sequenced in a study of Graves' ophthalmopathy and Graves' hyperthyroidism. RNA transcripts yielded amplified TCR beta CDR3 regions. HTBI-primed first-round RT-PCR preceded second-round multiplex PCR. MiXCR was run by TCRdb on the multiplex PCR reads, yielding one entry per CDR3 protein. This sample has around 1,000,000 distinct CDR3 sequences, with less than 45% found just once. Specimen: peripheral blood or thyroid tissue (not recorded which). The origin of the receptors is an adult man with Graves' hyperthyroidism.

In this sample, this clonotype turned up once. The junction departs from germline at one end; a sequencing error may be responsible. The DNA for the CDR3 is TGTGCCAGCAGTTCCCGACCCGGGTCAGGCACTGAAGCTTTCTTT. Translated: CASSSRPGSGTEAFF. V usage is TRBV10-3 and J usage is TRBJ1-1; unclear D gene. This CDR3 is 15 amino acids long. The V gene's germline CDR1 is ENHRY and CDR2 SYGVKD.

The chain joins TRBV10-3 to TRBJ1-2, with D maybe TRBD1 (5 bases). There are 13 residues in the CDR3. The V and J ends lost 5 bases and 3 bases respectively, with 10 bases between them. Germline CDR1 ENHRY, CDR2 SYGVKD. CDR3 coding DNA: TGTGCCATCAGTTACGGCAGGGACTATGGCTACACCTTC. Translating gives CAISYGRDYGYTF.

This clonotype occurred a few times. The chain employs TRBV20-1 and TRBJ2-5, with TRBD2 matching over 7 bases. V shed 2 bases and J 1 base; nucleotides not matched to a gene: 10. Germline assignment: CDR1 DFQATT and CDR2 SNEGSKA (reference sequence). This CDR3 is 16 amino acids long. CDR3 coding DNA: TGCAGTGCTAGACCTTTTCGAGCGGGAAGCCAAGAGACCCAGTACTTC. Translating it yields CSARPFRAGSQETQYF.

Comment on this clonotype: One junction end does not reproduce the germline sequence, and a read error may be involved. The J gene is TRBJ2-7, the V gene TRBV20-1, with TRBD1 matching 9 bases. The CDR3 is 14 residues long. CDR1 and CDR2 from the germline V gene are DFQATT and SNEGSKA (reference sequence). The CDR3: CSARGGTGFYEQCF. The CDR3 nucleotides read TGCAGTGCTAGGGGGGGGACAGGGTTCTACGAGCAGTGCTTC.

The table lists this clonotype with many counts. The rearrangement joins TRBV19 to TRBJ2-7; D is undetermined. The V and J ends lost 8 bases and 4 bases respectively, with 15 bases between them. CDR3 length equals 13 residues. Per germline, CDR1 LNHDA and CDR2 SQIVND (reference sequence). The CDR3 spells CASGPAVAYEQYF. The CDR3 nucleotides are TGTGCCAGTGGCCCCGCCGTGGCGTACGAGCAGTACTTC.

This clonotype was counted many times. The genes are TRBV12-3 or TRBV12-4 and TRBJ1-1; weak D call: TRBD1 (5 bases). V lost 3 bases and J lost 10, with 9 bases in between. This CDR3 region has 11 residues. The CDR3 reads CASSFGTGAFF. CDR3 nucleotides: TGTGCCAGCAGTTTCGGGACGGGAGCTTTCTTT.

The V and J genes are TRBV28 and TRBJ1-5, with 9 bases identical to TRBD1. V was clipped by 4 bases and J by 6 bases; unmatched bases: 10. The CDR3 has 16 amino acids. Germline CDR1 is MDHEN and CDR2 is SYDVKM. CDR3 amino acids: CASSSRDRVSGQPQHF. In DNA form, the CDR3 reads TGTGCCAGCAGTTCCCGGGACAGGGTGTCCGGTCAGCCCCAGCATTTT.

There are a few counts of this clonotype. This sequence joins TRBV7-3 and TRBJ2-5; 8 positions match TRBD2. The CDR3 runs 16 residues. V was clipped by 2 bases and J by 5 bases; unmatched bases: 10. The germline V gene encodes CDR1 SGHTA and CDR2 FQGTGA. CDR3 amino acids: CASSLFPGGDRETQYF. CDR3 sequence (DNA): TGTGCCAGCAGCTTATTTCCGGGAGGGGATAGGGAGACCCAGTACTTC.

This clonotype was seen a handful of times. The chain joins TRBV6-1 to TRBJ2-6; tentatively, D is TRBD1 (5 bases). Germline lookup yields CDR1 MNHNS and CDR2 SASEGT. Trimming took 7 bases from V and 0 from J, leaving 10 bases between them. This CDR3 contains 15 residues. The DNA of the CDR3 is TGTGCCAGCACCACCGACAGCTCTGGGGCCAACGTCCTGACTTTC. This gives the protein CASTTDSSGANVLTF.

In this sample, this clonotype turned up many times. This sequence joins TRBV7-2 and TRBJ1-2; 9 nucleotides line up with TRBD1. Per the germline V gene, CDR1 is SGHTA and CDR2 is FQGNSA. V trimming: 3 bases; J trimming: 2 bases; junction bases outside the gene matches: 1. This CDR3 spans 14 amino acids. CDR3 amino acids: CASSFGQGNYGYTF. The CDR3 DNA reads TGTGCCAGCAGCTTCGGACAGGGGAACTATGGCTACACCTTC. Variable domain in full (rest from reference TRBV7-2 and TRBJ1-2): GAGVSQSPSNKVTEKGKDVELRCDPISGHTALYWYRQSLGQGLEFLIYFQGNSAPDKSGLPSDRFSAERTGGSVSTLTIQRTQQEDSAVYLCASSFGQGNYGYTFGSGTRLTVV.

In its sample, this clonotype was seen a few times. A much bigger clone sits one base away, suggesting this may be a read error. This chain uses TRBV19 with TRBJ1-2; D is unclear. The CDR3 is made up of 13 amino acids. Germline values: CDR1 LNHDA, CDR2 SQIVND (reference sequence). V gave up 6 bases and J gave up 3 bases, with 11 bases separating them. The CDR3 is CASRLNADYGYTF. The CDR3 DNA follows: TGTGCCAGTAGGCTGAATGCGGACTATGGCTACACCTTC.

The genes are TRBV29-1 and TRBJ2-6; 8 bases match TRBD1. CDR3 length equals 17 residues. V lost 4 bases and J lost 1; bases outside the gene matches: 9. The germline V gene has CDR1 SQVTM and CDR2 ANQGSEA. CDR3: CSVGDQGAVSGANVLTF. The CDR3, as DNA: TGCAGCGTTGGGGATCAGGGGGCTGTGTCTGGGGCCAACGTCCTGACTTTC.

V is TRBV4-2 and J is TRBJ1-2; D is perhaps TRBD1 (5 bases). V lost 0 bases, J lost 4 bases, and 12 bases lay in between. The CDR3 length is 15 residues. Per germline, CDR1 LGHNA and CDR2 YNFKEQ. CDR3 bases: TGTGCCAGCAGCCAAGATCTTGGCAGGGTCTATGGCTACACCTTC. This codes for CASSQDLGRVYGYTF.

This clonotype was observed many times. This chain links TRBV12-3 or TRBV12-4 with TRBJ2-7; 7 bases fit TRBD2. With 6 bases clipped from V and 3 bases from J, the junction kept 5 bases outside the gene matches. The CDR3 has 13 amino acids. The CDR3 reads CASSKGLNYEQYF. In DNA form, the CDR3 reads TGTGCCAGCAGCAAGGGACTAAACTACGAGCAGTACTTC.